The clone carrying this T cell receptor beta chain appeared many times. This sample was taken from a study of breast tumors, draining lymph nodes, adjacent tissues. TCRdb independently ran MiXCR on the multiplex PCR reads; one entry per CDR3 protein. This repertoire shows approximately 190,000 distinct CDR3 sequences, 25% to 40% found once; its top ten account for 4% to 5.5%. Axillary draining lymph nodes of breast cancer patients supplied the node samples. V gave up 4 bases and J gave up 6 bases; unmatched junction bases: 6. This CDR3 is built from 13 residues. Germline V gene sequence: CDR1 SGDLS, CDR2 YYNGEE.

The V gene is TRBV9, the J gene TRBJ1-2; 7 nucleotides align to TRBD1. Sequences were obtained from axillary lymph node tissue. The receptor's source is a female donor with breast cancer. Some clones in this sample may be carry-over from other donors' samples. The CDR3 loop is CASSLTGRNGYTF. CDR3 DNA sequence: TGTGCCAGCAGCCTGACAGGGAGGAATGGCTACACCTTC.